This T cell receptor beta chain was recovered during a study of PD-1 blockade in mismatch repair-deficient tumors. On this clone: Its target is unknown.

V was clipped by 1 base and J by 2 bases, with 6 bases between them. The CDR3 extends over 14 amino acids. CDR1 MGHRA and CDR2 YSYEKL come from the germline V gene. Mismatch repair deficiency was confirmed in all patients, by PCR or immunohistochemistry. The TCR-sequenced patients were a few responders to pembrolizumab. Clones were read by immunoSEQ multiplex PCR, and TCRdb kept only the in-frame ones, dropping some. The table has 50,000 to 75,000 clones, 88% seen once. Overall study findings and caveats: After pembrolizumab, tumor-resident clones rose rapidly, then generally contracted before radiologic responses.

The V call is TRBV4-1, the J call TRBJ1-3; maybe TRBD1 (5 bases). Material: peripheral blood, obtained 52 weeks after starting pembrolizumab. This TCR was sampled from an adult with mismatch repair-deficient cancer. CDR3 sequence (DNA): TGCGCCAGCAGCCAAGCGGGGGCTGGAAACACCATATATTTT. Translating gives CASSQAGAGNTIYF.